This record covers a single TCR beta chain. Its target is unknown. The CDR3 length is 16 residues. The V end lost 2 bases, the J end lost 0 bases, and 10 bases lay between the germline ends. CDR1 and CDR2 (germline): KGHSH, LQKENI. Only in-frame clones appear in the TCRdb table, and some are missing; sequencing was by immunoSEQ multiplex PCR. The table shows under 50,000 clones, with over 75% occurring only once. This specimen comes from a study of memory B cells and T cells in multiple sclerosis. Separate sequencing covered autoproliferating (CFSE-dim) and non-proliferating (CFSE-high) T cells from stimulus-free culture. Pooled replicate wells came from about 5x10^7 CFSE-labeled PBMCs cultured 7 days without stimulus.

This sequence was found in a human donor with multiple sclerosis. This chain uses TRBV18 with TRBJ2-2; weak D call: TRBD2 (7 bases). The specimen sequenced was PBMCs from blood kept in culture. CDR3 sequence: CASSPSGGANTGELFF. Written as DNA, the CDR3 is TGTGCCAGCTCACCATCGGGGGGCGCGAACACCGGGGAGCTGTTTTTT.